This passage covers 14 T cell receptor beta chains from one sample sequenced in a study of blood T cells in healthy people across ages. A J-beta primer mix and a sample-barcoded 5' primer were used in a second PCR of roughly 7 to 12 cycles. TCRdb recomputed calls from the 5' RACE reads with MiXCR, one row per CDR3 protein. The top ten hold under 30% of the sample, which has 1.5 million to 2 million distinct CDR3 sequences, approximately 39% seen once. Sequencing input: blood. The source of these receptors is a human donor in good health.

Remarks on this clonotype: The junction does not match germline at one end; this may be a read error. The chain couples TRBV28 to TRBJ2-1; 12 bases are a match to TRBD2. CDR1 is MDHEN and CDR2 is SYDVKM in the germline V gene. This CDR3 has 15 amino acids. CDR3 protein: CAGSRLAGALNEQFF. CDR3 in DNA: TGTGCCGGCAGTCGACTAGCGGGGGCCTTAAATGAGCAGTTCTTC. The full variable domain, with the rest looked up from reference TRBV28 and TRBJ2-1, is DVKVTQSSRYLVKRTGEKVFLECVQDMDHENMFWYRQDPGLGLRLIYFSYDVKMKEKGDIPEGYSVSREKKERFSLILESASTNQTSMYLCAGSRLAGALNEQFFGPGTRLTVL.

The gene calls are TRBV19 and TRBJ2-3, with D hard to call. Trimming removed 6 bases at V and 5 bases at J, with 12 bases between. CDR1 and CDR2 from the germline V gene are LNHDA and SQIVND (reference sequence). The CDR3 contains 13 residues. The CDR3 here is CASSRRRRDTQYF. The DNA for the CDR3 is TGTGCCAGTAGCCGGCGGAGAAGAGATACGCAGTATTTT.

This clonotype has a count of ten or more. V usage is TRBV7-2 and J usage is TRBJ2-7, with 11 bases matching TRBD2. This CDR3 region has 15 residues. V was pared by 4 bases and J by 1 base, with 3 bases of the junction left unmatched. Germline V lookup: CDR1 SGHTA, CDR2 FQGNSA. This CDR3 reads CASSYSGGGSYEQYF. CDR3 DNA: TGTGCCAGCAGCTATAGCGGGGGGGGATCCTACGAGCAGTACTTC. Based on the CDR3 plus reference TRBV7-2 and TRBJ2-7, the full variable domain is GAGVSQSPSNKVTEKGKDVELRCDPISGHTALYWYRQSLGQGLEFLIYFQGNSAPDKSGLPSDRFSAERTGGSVSTLTIQRTQQEDSAVYLCASSYSGGGSYEQYFGPGTRLTVT.

In its sample, this clonotype was seen a few times. The rearrangement joins TRBV29-1 to TRBJ2-7; D is possibly TRBD2 (6 bases). The J call may be mistaken, given a closer DNA end match to TRBJ2-4. CDR1 and CDR2 (germline): SQVTM, ANQGSEA. This CDR3 comprises 13 residues. CDR3 residues: CSVASGTEGIQYF. Written as DNA, the CDR3 is TGCAGCGTCGCCTCCGGGACTGAGGGCATTCAGTACTTC.

As concerns this clonotype: A single base separates this from a much larger clone, so it may be a read error. This CDR3 is missing its conserved last phenylalanine or tryptophan, likely due to a read error. V gene TRBV20-1 combines with J gene TRBJ2-7; D gene uncertain. The V and J ends lost 2 bases and 1 base respectively, with 9 bases between them. Looked up from germline, CDR1 is DFQATT and CDR2 is SNEGSKA (reference sequence). The CDR3 has 13 amino acids. The CDR3 coding sequence is TGCAGTGCTAGATACTTGCAGTCCTACGAGCAGTACCTC. Residues: CSARYLQSYEQYL.

The chain uses TRBV3-1 and TRBJ2-7; tentative D call: TRBD2 (6 bases). The last part of the DNA fits TRBJ2-5 better; the J call may be wrong. From germline, CDR1 is LGHDT and CDR2 YNNKEL (reference sequence). The CDR3 runs to 17 residues. CDR3: CASSQDLRAGSMETQYF. In nucleotides, the CDR3 is TGTGCCAGCAGCCAAGATCTTCGGGCGGGGAGTATGGAGACCCAGTACTTC.

This chain connects TRBV29-1 to TRBJ1-1; D remains unclear. Germline values: CDR1 SQVTM, CDR2 ANQGSEA. Deletions cut 4 bases from V and 3 bases from J, with 15 bases between. The CDR3 has 14 amino acids. CDR3 amino acids: CSVARPDGHTEAFF. The DNA of the CDR3 is TGCAGCGTTGCAAGACCGGACGGGCACACTGAAGCTTTCTTT.

The gene calls are TRBV29-1 and TRBJ1-3; the D is unclear. Trimming took 6 bases from V and 2 from J, leaving 17 bases between them. CDR3 size: 15 residues. The germline V gene encodes CDR1 SQVTM and CDR2 ANQGSEA. The CDR3 DNA is TGCAGCGTAGCGGATAGTACAAACCCTGGAAACACCATATATTTT. It codes for CSVADSTNPGNTIYF.

This clonotype was seen more than once but under ten times. This chain links TRBV7-3 with TRBJ2-1; 8 bases line up with TRBD2. V was clipped by 5 bases and J by 3 bases; unmatched bases: 9. CDR1 SGHTA and CDR2 FQGTGA come from the germline V gene. This CDR3 is built from 16 residues. The CDR3 DNA reads TGTGCCAGCAGCCAAGAGACTAGCGTGGGCTACAATGAGCAGTTCTTC. This encodes CASSQETSVGYNEQFF.

This clonotype has a handful of counts. DNA for the CDR3: TGTGCCAGCAGTGAAAGGACAGTCAATCAGCCCCAGCATTTT. Amino acids: CASSERTVNQPQHF. This chain connects TRBV2 to TRBJ1-5; a weak D match, TRBD1 (6 bases). Germline assignment: CDR1 SNHLY and CDR2 FYNNEI. The ends were cut back, 2 bases at V and 3 bases at J, with 8 bases in the middle. This CDR3 contains 14 residues. Combining the CDR3 with reference TRBV2 and TRBJ1-5 gives the whole variable domain EPEVTQTPSHQVTQMGQEVILRCVPISNHLYFYWYRQILGQKVEFLVSFYNNEISEKSEIFDDQFSVERPDGSNFTLKIRSTKLEDSAMYFCASSERTVNQPQHFGDGTRLSIL.

The J gene is TRBJ2-4, the V gene TRBV7-2; 10 bases fit TRBD1. CDR1 SGHTA and CDR2 FQGNSA come from the germline V gene. Trimming removed 5 bases from V and 2 bases from J; junction bases left unmatched: 6. This CDR3 is 16 amino acids long. The CDR3 sequence: CASSPRTGGTKNIQYF. DNA for the CDR3: TGTGCCAGCAGCCCGCGGACAGGGGGTACCAAAAACATTCAGTACTTC.

This clonotype turned up a few times. The chain links TRBV7-3 to TRBJ1-5; D is possibly TRBD1 (6 bases). CDR3 length: 13 amino acids. V was trimmed by 5 bases and J by 6 bases, leaving 11 bases between them. CDR1 and CDR2 from the germline V gene are SGHTA and FQGTGA. CDR3 residues: CASSPEGVQPQHF. Here the CDR3 DNA reads TGTGCCAGCAGCCCGGAGGGGGTTCAGCCCCAGCATTTT.

This chain links TRBV3-1 with TRBJ2-3; D is unclear. Germline V gene lookup returns CDR1 LGHDT and CDR2 YNNKEL (reference sequence). This CDR3 is built from 15 residues. The V and J ends lost 1 base and 2 bases respectively, with 10 bases between them. CDR3: CASSQGEQPTDTQYF. The CDR3 nucleotides read TGTGCCAGCAGCCAAGGGGAACAACCCACAGATACGCAGTATTTT.

This clonotype is a singleton in its sample. The CDR3, as DNA: TGTGCCAGCAGCGAACAGGGGGGCCGTTTCTACGAGCAGTACTTC. Residues: CASSEQGGRFYEQYF. J is TRBJ2-7 and V is TRBV14, with TRBD1 matching 8 bases. CDR1 is SGHDN, CDR2 FVKESK, per germline. The CDR3 has 15 residues. V was clipped by 5 bases and J by 3 bases; unmatched bases: 9.